This T cell receptor (beta chain) derives from a study of blood T cell repertoires in COVID-19. Background on the study: Material from acute and convalescent COVID-19 was sourced from the United States, Italy and Spain. PBMCs, B-cell-depleted T cells, or T cells were the source of the cDNA or gDNA that made up the material.

As originally analysed: Estimated nucleated cell counts came from reference gene primer amplification. Generated by immunoSEQ multiplex PCR, the TCRdb table keeps only in-frame clones and is missing some. V and J calls and clone size are copied from that table; D and trimming were computed from the DNA. The table lists 150,000 to 200,000 clones, around 90% of them singletons. CDR1 SNHLY and CDR2 FYNNEI come from the germline V gene. Trimming left V 1 base short and J 11 bases short, with 14 bases between. The CDR3 spans 13 residues. Sequencing was performed on peripheral blood. The origin of this receptor is a man aged 35-49 years with active or convalescent COVID-19. J is TRBJ1-1 and V is TRBV2, with D possibly matching TRBD1 (6 bases). CDR3 sequence: CASSEGRGRPAFF. Written as DNA, the CDR3 is TGTGCCAGCAGTGAAGGGCGGGGGCGTCCGGCTTTCTTT. The variable domain in full, completed from reference TRBV2 and TRBJ1-1, reads EPEVTQTPSHQVTQMGQEVILRCVPISNHLYFYWYRQILGQKVEFLVSFYNNEISEKSEIFDDQFSVERPDGSNFTLKIRSTKLEDSAMYFCASSEGRGRPAFFGQGTRLTVV.